The clone carrying this T cell receptor beta chain was detected ten times or more. Per the germline V gene, CDR1 is DFQATT and CDR2 is SNEGSKA (reference sequence). Deletions cut 7 bases from V and 1 base from J, with 13 bases between. This CDR3 region has 13 residues. TCRdb used MiXCR to reprocess the reads, holding one entry per CDR3 protein. The data show some 220,000 distinct CDR3 sequences, about 5.9% seen once. These data originate in a study of T cell repertoires in cytomegalovirus infection. Sequences were obtained from PBMCs. The origin of this receptor is a human donor in good health (CMV status not recorded). Some clones in this sample may be carry-over from other donors' samples. The chain is built from TRBV20-1 and TRBJ1-2; TRBD1 might be the D (6 bases). CDR3 residues: CSVRTELNYGYTF. The CDR3 coding sequence is TGCAGTGTCCGGACAGAACTTAACTATGGCTACACCTTC.